The 18 T cell receptor beta chains below were found in one sample sequenced in a study of shared clonotypes between healthy human individuals. Repertoires were generated with immunoSEQ multiplex PCR, while TCRdb's copy carries only in-frame clones and drops some. The sample has 2 million to 2.5 million clones, 95% seen once. What was sequenced was naive CD4+ T cells sorted from blood. Subset defined: CD45RA+ positively selected. The receptors here all came from a man aged 18 to 29 in good health.

This clone appeared a single time. This may be a read error, as it is one base from a much larger clone. The rearrangement links TRBV6-5 to TRBJ1-3; D remains ambiguous. The CDR3 is made up of 14 amino acids. CDR1 and CDR2 from the germline V gene are MNHEY and SVGAGI. V lost 6 bases and J 0 bases, leaving 9 bases between the germline ends. CDR3 region: CASRVTGSGNTIYF. The CDR3 DNA follows: TGTGCCAGCAGGGTGACGGGCTCTGGAAACACCATATATTTT.

Remarks on this clone: This CDR3 is also generated by other DNA sequences in the sample. The chain has TRBV28 and TRBJ1-5, with no clear D. There are 12 residues in the CDR3. In germline, CDR1 is MDHEN, CDR2 SYDVKM. Trimming took 8 bases from V and 2 from J, leaving 7 bases between them. The CDR3 here is CASSWGNQPQHF. The CDR3 bases are TGTGCCAGCTCTTGGGGCAATCAGCCCCAGCATTTT. The complete variable domain, with remaining parts taken from reference TRBV28 and TRBJ1-5, reads DVKVTQSSRYLVKRTGEKVFLECVQDMDHENMFWYRQDPGLGLRLIYFSYDVKMKEKGDIPEGYSVSREKKERFSLILESASTNQTSMYLCASSWGNQPQHFGDGTRLSIL.

This clone was detected only once. The V and J genes are TRBV11-3 and TRBJ2-5; 7 bases agree with TRBD2. Germline V lookup: CDR1 SGHNT, CDR2 YENEEA. CDR3 length: 12 residues. The CDR3 protein is CGDYLTQETQYF. The DNA for the CDR3 is TGTGGGGACTACCTAACCCAAGAGACCCAGTACTTC.

This sequence joins TRBV9 and TRBJ1-2, with TRBD1 as a possible D gene (5 bases). Trimming stripped 5 bases from V and 4 bases from J, with 18 bases between. Germline-derived CDR1 and CDR2 are SGDLS and YYNGEE. The CDR3 has 15 residues. CDR3 nucleotide sequence: TGTGCCAGCAGTAAGACGCGGGGGTTCAGCTATGGCTACACCTTC. Its translation is CASSKTRGFSYGYTF.

The rearrangement links TRBV29-1 to TRBJ2-3; D tentatively fits TRBD1 or TRBD2 (6 bases each). V was trimmed by 4 bases and J by 4 bases, leaving 15 bases between them. This CDR3 has 14 residues. Germline V gene data show CDR1 as SQVTM and CDR2 as ANQGSEA. The CDR3 DNA reads TGCAGCGTTGGCGGAGGGGGGACTCCAGATACGCAGTATTTT. The encoded protein is CSVGGGGTPDTQYF.

The rearrangement links TRBV25-1 to TRBJ1-5; D not resolved. Deletions cut 6 bases from V and 3 bases from J, with 12 bases between. The CDR3 loop spans 14 amino acids. From germline, CDR1 is MGHDK and CDR2 SYGVNS. CDR3 region: CASREAGANQPQHF. DNA for the CDR3: TGTGCCAGCAGGGAGGCAGGAGCCAATCAGCCCCAGCATTTT.

The rearrangement links TRBV7-2 to TRBJ2-1; 7 positions agree with TRBD2. CDR3 length equals 15 residues. J gave up 6 bases and V 5 bases, and 10 bases lay outside the gene matches. The V gene's germline CDR1 is SGHTA and CDR2 FQGNSA. CDR3 sequence: CASSPRLAMRNEQFF. DNA of the CDR3: TGTGCCAGCAGCCCAAGACTAGCAATGCGCAATGAGCAGTTCTTC. Full variable domain (remainder filled in from reference TRBV7-2 and TRBJ2-1): GAGVSQSPSNKVTEKGKDVELRCDPISGHTALYWYRQSLGQGLEFLIYFQGNSAPDKSGLPSDRFSAERTGGSVSTLTIQRTQQEDSAVYLCASSPRLAMRNEQFFGPGTRLTVL.

V gene TRBV29-1 combines with J gene TRBJ1-1; D uncertain. V was cut by 4 bases and J by 4 bases, with 13 bases left in between. CDR3 length equals 13 residues. Germline-derived CDR1 and CDR2 are SQVTM and ANQGSEA. Here the CDR3 DNA reads TGCAGCGTTGTATCGGGGTATGGCACTGAAGCTTTCTTT. Protein sequence: CSVVSGYGTEAFF.

The rearrangement links TRBV2 to TRBJ2-3; D is perhaps TRBD2 (5 bases). This CDR3 is built from 14 residues. Germline lookup yields CDR1 SNHLY and CDR2 FYNNEI. The ends were cut back, 6 bases at V and 4 bases at J, with 14 bases in the middle. CDR3 bases: TGTGCCAGCAGCATACTAGGTTCAGCAGATACGCAGTATTTT. Amino acids: CASSILGSADTQYF.

A word on this clone: Germline is not matched at one junction end, which may reflect a read error. The rearrangement uses TRBV4-2 and TRBJ2-3, with unresolved D. CDR3 length: 13 residues. Germline CDR1 is LGHNA and CDR2 is YNFKEQ. CDR3 sequence reads: CASSQAYTDTQYF. In DNA, the CDR3 is TGTGCCAGCAGTCAAGCATACACAGATACGCAGTATTTT.

The rearrangement links TRBV6-5 to TRBJ1-2; D possibly corresponds to TRBD1 (5 bases). This CDR3 region has 16 residues. The V gene's germline CDR1 is MNHEY and CDR2 SVGAGI. Trimming left V 2 bases short and J 0 bases short, with 13 bases between. The CDR3 nucleotides read TGTGCCAGCAGTTACCCACGGACACCAACTAACTATGGCTACACCTTC. Protein: CASSYPRTPTNYGYTF.

The chain has TRBV29-1 and TRBJ2-7; perhaps TRBD2 as D (5 bases). The V end lost 7 bases, the J end lost 1 base, and 17 bases lay between the germline ends. Germline CDR1 SQVTM, CDR2 ANQGSEA. This CDR3 spans 14 amino acids. CDR3 nucleotides: TGCAGCGCCGCGAGCGAGGGCATTTCCTACGAGCAGTACTTC. This gives the protein CSAASEGISYEQYF.

Regarding this clone: The sample holds other DNA sequences that translate to the same CDR3. This chain links TRBV4-1 with TRBJ2-5; 7 bases are shared with TRBD2. The CDR3 covers 13 residues. CDR1 is MGHRA, CDR2 YSYEKL, per germline. V shed 3 bases, J shed 4 bases, and the junction held 2 bases outside the gene matches. The CDR3, as DNA: TGCGCCAGCAGCCAGGGAGGGCGAGAGACCCAGTACTTC. Translation gives CASSQGGRETQYF.

The V gene is TRBV5-1, the J gene TRBJ2-1; weak D call: TRBD1 (5 bases). The CDR3 has 14 amino acids. V was cut by 4 bases and J by 4 bases, with 12 bases left in between. The germline V gene encodes CDR1 SGHRS and CDR2 YFSETQ. The CDR3 coding sequence is TGCGCCAGCAGCCCTGTTACAGGATACAATGAGCAGTTCTTC. Encoded protein: CASSPVTGYNEQFF. The variable domain in full, completed from reference TRBV5-1 and TRBJ2-1, reads KAGVTQTPRYLIKTRGQQVTLSCSPISGHRSVSWYQQTPGQGLQFLFEYFSETQRNKGNFPGRFSGRQFSNSRSEMNVSTLELGDSALYLCASSPVTGYNEQFFGPGTRLTVL.

The V gene is TRBV19, the J gene TRBJ1-5, with 7 bases aligning to TRBD1. The CDR3 consists of 18 residues. Trimming cost V 10 bases and J 4 bases; bases outside gene matches: 22. Germline V gene sequence: CDR1 LNHDA, CDR2 SQIVND (reference sequence). This chain's CDR3 is CATAVLTGMSNANQPQHF. CDR3 sequence (DNA): TGTGCCACTGCTGTGTTGACAGGGATGTCCAATGCGAATCAGCCCCAGCATTTT.

The chain is built from TRBV5-1 and TRBJ1-5, with 9 bases aligning to TRBD1. With 4 bases clipped from V and 4 bases from J, the junction kept 6 bases outside the gene matches. Germline loops: CDR1 SGHRS, CDR2 YFSETQ. The CDR3 spans 15 residues. For the CDR3, the DNA is TGCGCCAGCAGCAAAGGGACAGGGAAAAATCAGCCCCAGCATTTT. Its translation: CASSKGTGKNQPQHF. The full variable domain, in which reference TRBV5-1 and TRBJ1-5 provide the parts outside the CDR3, is KAGVTQTPRYLIKTRGQQVTLSCSPISGHRSVSWYQQTPGQGLQFLFEYFSETQRNKGNFPGRFSGRQFSNSRSEMNVSTLELGDSALYLCASSKGTGKNQPQHFGDGTRLSIL.

V is TRBV6-1 and J is TRBJ1-1; D not certain. The CDR3 consists of 12 residues. Germline CDR1 reads MNHNS; CDR2 reads SASEGT. V was shortened by 2 bases and J by 10 bases, with 11 bases between the two germline ends. In DNA form, the CDR3 reads TGTGCCAGCAGTGAAAATGAAAAGGTAGCTTTCTTT. Amino acids: CASSENEKVAFF.

This chain uses TRBV30 with TRBJ1-5, with 7 nucleotides matching TRBD1. Germline assignment: CDR1 GTSNPN and CDR2 SVGIG (reference sequence). V lost 3 bases and J lost 6; bases outside the gene matches: 5. The CDR3 contains 13 residues. The CDR3 DNA follows: TGTGCCTGGAGCGGGACAGTACTTCAGCCCCAGCATTTT. It specifies CAWSGTVLQPQHF.